What follows are 10 T cell receptor beta chains derived from one specimen sequenced in a study of T cell responses to AZD1222 COVID-19 vaccine. Generated by immunoSEQ multiplex PCR, the TCRdb table keeps only in-frame clones and is missing some. Of roughly 150,000 clones in the sample, 87% were seen once. Sequences were derived from peripheral blood, sampled 28 days after the second AZD1222 dose. Source of these receptors: an adult who received the AZD1222 COVID-19 vaccine.

The gene calls are TRBV5-1 and TRBJ2-7, with 9 bases aligning to TRBD2. The CDR3 has 17 residues. V trimming: 1 base; J trimming: 2 bases; junction bases outside the gene matches: 10. The V gene's germline CDR1 is SGHRS and CDR2 YFSETQ. CDR3 DNA: TGCGCCAGCAGCTTGCTTAACCCTAGCGGGGCGCCCTACGAGCAGTACTTC. This codes for CASSLLNPSGAPYEQYF.

The chain combines TRBV5-1 with TRBJ2-7; no definite D call. The CDR3 spans 15 residues. Germline values: CDR1 SGHRS, CDR2 YFSETQ. Trimming took off 0 bases at V and 6 bases at J, with 16 bases between the two ends. CDR3 nucleotide sequence: TGCGCCAGCAGCTTGGCCGGCCGGTCCCCGGGCGAGCAGTACTTC. Translating it yields CASSLAGRSPGEQYF.

This chain connects TRBV18 to TRBJ2-3, with no clear D. V lost 6 bases and J lost 2, with 21 bases in between. The CDR3 loop spans 17 amino acids. CDR1 KGHSH and CDR2 LQKENI come from the germline V gene. CDR3 amino acids: CASSPSVPPVNTDTQYF. The CDR3 DNA follows: TGTGCCAGCTCCCCATCTGTCCCCCCAGTAAACACAGATACGCAGTATTTT.

The rearrangement links TRBV4-3 to TRBJ2-2; no reliable D call. The CDR3 contains 14 residues. The ends were cut back, 1 base at V and 4 bases at J, with 7 bases in the middle. Germline V lookup: CDR1 LGHNA, CDR2 YSLEER. For the CDR3, the DNA is TGCGCCAGCAGCCAAGGCCCTGGCACCGGGGAGCTGTTTTTT. Its translation: CASSQGPGTGELFF.

This rearrangement joins TRBV10-3 to TRBJ2-3, with 7 bases matching TRBD2. The CDR3 length is 16 residues. The germline CDR1 and CDR2 sequences are ENHRY and SYGVKD. V was clipped by 2 bases and J by 2 bases; unmatched bases: 7. The CDR3 bases are TGTGCCATCAGTGAGCGCGAGCGGGGATACACAGATACGCAGTATTTT. Amino acids: CAISERERGYTDTQYF.

For the CDR3, the DNA is TGTGCCAGCAGTTCCGGGACAGGGAACTATGGCTACACCTTC. Amino acids: CASSSGTGNYGYTF. The V and J genes are TRBV6-5 and TRBJ1-2, with 9 bases that match TRBD1. Per the germline V gene, CDR1 is MNHEY and CDR2 is SVGAGI. Losses at the gene ends were 4 bases for V and 2 bases for J; bases not matched to a gene: 2. The CDR3 extends over 14 amino acids.

This chain links TRBV7-7 with TRBJ2-3; D possibly corresponds to TRBD2 (6 bases). The CDR3 runs 16 residues. From germline, CDR1 is SSHAT and CDR2 FNYEAQ (reference sequence). The germline V and J ends were trimmed by 1 base and 0 bases, with 11 bases remaining between them. DNA for the CDR3: TGTGCCAGCAGCTTAGGGCCGGGACTGAGCACAGATACGCAGTATTTT. Protein sequence: CASSLGPGLSTDTQYF.

A few counts support this clone. This sequence joins TRBV7-6 and TRBJ1-1, with TRBD1 as a possible D gene (6 bases). CDR1 and CDR2 from the germline V gene are SGHVS and FNYEAQ. The CDR3 has 15 amino acids. The V end lost 5 bases, the J end lost 0 bases, and 13 bases lay between the germline ends. The CDR3 DNA sequence: TGTGCCAGCAGCAGTCTGGGGGCCTTGAACACTGAAGCTTTCTTT. Its protein product is CASSSLGALNTEAFF.

A note on this clone: Other nucleotide sequences from this sample produce the same CDR3. V gene TRBV14 combines with J gene TRBJ1-2; no definite D call. Germline loops: CDR1 SGHDN, CDR2 FVKESK. The CDR3 has 14 amino acids. The V and J ends lost 1 base and 5 bases respectively, with 11 bases between them. In DNA form, the CDR3 reads TGTGCCAGCAGCCAAGTGGGGATTGGTTATGGCTACACCTTC. It translates to CASSQVGIGYGYTF.

V usage is TRBV18 and J usage is TRBJ2-1, with 8 bases lining up with TRBD1. CDR1 is KGHSH, CDR2 LQKENI, per germline. The CDR3 spans 17 residues. Trimming at V came to 6 bases and at J to 7 bases, leaving 17 bases not matched to a gene. CDR3 DNA sequence: TGTGCCAGCTCCACACCCGGGGAGACAGGGGTTCAGAATGAGCAGTTCTTC. Protein product: CASSTPGETGVQNEQFF. Drawing the rest from reference TRBV18 and TRBJ2-1, the complete variable domain is NAGVMQNPRHLVRRRGQEARLRCSPMKGHSHVYWYRQLPEEGLKFMVYLQKENIIDESGMPKERFSAEFPKEGPSILRIQQVVRGDSAAYFCASSTPGETGVQNEQFFGPGTRLTVL.